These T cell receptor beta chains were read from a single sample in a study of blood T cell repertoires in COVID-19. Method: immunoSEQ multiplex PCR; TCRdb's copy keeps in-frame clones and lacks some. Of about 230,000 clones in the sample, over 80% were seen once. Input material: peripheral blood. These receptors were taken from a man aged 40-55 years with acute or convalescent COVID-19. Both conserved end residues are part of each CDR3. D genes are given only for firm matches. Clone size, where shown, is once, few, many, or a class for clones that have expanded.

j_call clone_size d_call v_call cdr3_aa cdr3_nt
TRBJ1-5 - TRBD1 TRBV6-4 CASSPEGAQPQHF TGTGCCAGCAGTCCCGAGGGGGCTCAGCCCCAGCATTTT
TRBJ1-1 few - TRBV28 CASSAVSVEAFF TGTGCCAGCTCCGCGGTGTCTGTTGAAGCTTTCTTT
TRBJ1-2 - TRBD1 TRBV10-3 CAITPGQGAPGYTF TGTGCCATCACCCCAGGACAGGGGGCGCCTGGCTACACCTTC
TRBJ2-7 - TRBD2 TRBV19 CASSIARRGGPGYEQYF TGTGCCAGTAGTATAGCAAGACGGGGGGGTCCGGGCTACGAGCAGTACTTC
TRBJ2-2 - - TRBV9 CASSSPGGTGELFF TGTGCCAGCAGCAGTCCCGGGGGCACCGGGGAGCTGTTTTTT
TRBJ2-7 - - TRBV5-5 CASSLQDSHFYEQYF TGTGCCAGCAGCTTGCAGGACTCACATTTCTACGAGCAGTACTTC
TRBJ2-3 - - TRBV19 CASSTRGGDTQYF TGTGCCAGTAGTACTAGGGGGGGAGATACGCAGTATTTT
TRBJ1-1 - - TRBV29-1 CSVVVSARATEAFF TGCAGCGTTGTAGTCTCGGCCAGGGCCACTGAAGCTTTCTTT
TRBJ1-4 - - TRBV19 CASQGRDTAINEKLFF TGTGCCAGTCAGGGCCGGGACACTGCAATCAATGAAAAACTGTTTTTT
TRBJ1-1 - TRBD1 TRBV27 CASSEYRQGGTEAFF TGTGCCAGCAGTGAGTACCGACAGGGGGGCACTGAAGCTTTCTTT
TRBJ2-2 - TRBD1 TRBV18 CASSPGQGVGELFF TGTGCCAGCTCACCAGGACAGGGGGTCGGGGAGCTGTTTTTT
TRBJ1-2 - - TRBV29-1 CSAARAAGGYTF TGCAGCGCAGCAAGGGCCGCGGGAGGCTACACCTTC
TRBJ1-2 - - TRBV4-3 CASSPRARSNYGYTF TGCGCCAGCAGCCCGAGGGCCAGGAGTAACTATGGCTACACCTTC
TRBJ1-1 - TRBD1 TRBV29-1 CSGGQGTEAFF TGCAGCGGGGGACAGGGGACTGAAGCTTTCTTT
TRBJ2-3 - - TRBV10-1 CASSEMTGRTDTQYF TGCGCCAGCAGTGAAATGACAGGGAGGACAGATACGCAGTATTTT
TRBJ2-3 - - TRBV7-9 CASSSPEGRTDTQYF TGTGCCAGCAGCTCTCCTGAGGGGAGGACAGATACGCAGTATTTT
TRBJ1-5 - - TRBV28 CASSAGGSNQPQHF TGTGCCAGCAGCGCCGGGGGGAGCAATCAGCCCCAGCATTTT
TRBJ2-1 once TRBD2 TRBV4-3 CASSQGTGLAGEENEQFF TGCGCCAGCAGCCAAGGTACGGGACTAGCGGGAGAGGAGAATGAGCAGTTCTTC
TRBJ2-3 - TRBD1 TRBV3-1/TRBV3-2 CASSQVRDSPQYF TGTGCCAGCAGCCAAGTTCGGGACAGCCCTCAGTATTTT
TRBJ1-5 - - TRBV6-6 CASTQNFNQPQHF TGTGCCAGCACCCAAAACTTCAATCAGCCCCAGCATTTT
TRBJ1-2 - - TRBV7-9 CASSPGTPGYGYTF TGTGCCAGCAGCCCCGGCACCCCCGGGTATGGCTACACCTTC
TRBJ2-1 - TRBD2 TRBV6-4 CASSSGRLYNEQFF TGTGCCAGCAGTAGCGGGAGGTTGTACAATGAGCAGTTCTTC
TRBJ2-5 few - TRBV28 CASTDRSVETQYF TGTGCCAGCACCGATCGGAGTGTTGAGACCCAGTACTTC
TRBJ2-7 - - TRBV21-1 CASSKVQKQTTYEQYF TGTGCCAGCAGCAAAGTACAAAAACAGACTACCTACGAGCAGTACTTC
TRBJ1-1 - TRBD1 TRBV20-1 CSASGNRGRTEAFF TGCAGTGCTAGTGGCAACAGGGGTCGCACTGAAGCTTTCTTT
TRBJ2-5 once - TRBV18 CASSPVMRDQETQYF TGTGCCAGCTCACCCGTTATGCGGGACCAAGAGACCCAGTACTTC
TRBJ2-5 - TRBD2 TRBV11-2 CASSLGGAQYF TGTGCCAGCAGCTTGGGAGGGGCCCAGTACTTC
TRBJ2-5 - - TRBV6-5 CASSPGNSQETQYF TGTGCCAGCAGTCCAGGGAACTCGCAAGAGACCCAGTACTTC